This TCR beta chain was identified in a study of cytotoxic CD8 clonotypes in ibrutinib-treated CLL. Assay used: immunoSEQ multiplex PCR; TCRdb lists only in-frame clones, some missing. The sample comprises 65,000 to 95,000 clones, roughly 84% of which are singletons, and under 6% rests with the top ten. Study observations and caveats: Clonality rose at ibrutinib response, held steady in sustained remission, and fell toward baseline at progression.

In the case of this clone: The antigen remains unidentified.

Here the sequenced sample was PBMCs, taken before ibrutinib treatment. This TCR derives from a human donor with chronic lymphocytic leukemia.

CDR3 loop: CASSPGSYGYTF. The CDR3 nucleotides read TGTGCCAGTAGCCCAGGGAGCTATGGCTACACCTTC. This rearrangement joins TRBV19 to TRBJ1-2; perhaps TRBD1 as D (5 bases). This CDR3 comprises 12 residues. Germline V gene lookup returns CDR1 LNHDA and CDR2 SQIVND (reference sequence). The V and J ends lost 6 bases and 4 bases respectively, with 9 bases between them. Full variable domain (remainder filled in from reference TRBV19 and TRBJ1-2): DGGITQSPKYLFRKEGQNVTLSCEQNLNHDAMYWYRQDPGQGLRLIYYSQIVNDFQKGDIAEGYSVSREKKESFPLTVTSAQKNPTAFYLCASSPGSYGYTFGSGTRLTVV.